This T cell receptor (beta chain) appears in the sequencing data of a study of OX40 agonist ivuxolimab in advanced cancers. Study-level information: Approximately 40% of patients had received prior checkpoint inhibitor therapy. Study-wide results and caveats: More expanded clones were found, on average, in CD8+ than in CD4+ T cells. CD4+ and CD8+ blood T cells expanded clonally by week 6 at 0.1 to 3.0 mg/kg.

In the case of this clone: What it binds is not known.

The cohort excluded patients with autoimmune disease history or systemic immunosuppression. Trimming took off 3 bases at V and 6 bases at J, with 15 bases between the two ends. This CDR3 contains 14 residues. Germline CDR1 is WNHNN and CDR2 is SYGVQD (reference sequence). The protocol was immunoSEQ multiplex PCR, while the TCRdb copy is restricted to in-frame clones and leaves out a portion. The sample includes 96,000 or so clones, under 85% of them seen just once. The receptor was derived from an adult with an advanced solid tumor such as melanoma, head and neck, liver or kidney cancer. The source material was CD4+ or CD8+ T cells sorted from blood, sampled in a trial of the OX40 agonist ivuxolimab. The V call is TRBV10-1, the J call TRBJ2-7; the D gene is possibly TRBD1 (6 bases). The CDR3 sequence: CASSEGTGSREQYF. CDR3 in DNA: TGCGCCAGCAGTGAAGGTACAGGGTCTCGCGAGCAGTACTTC.